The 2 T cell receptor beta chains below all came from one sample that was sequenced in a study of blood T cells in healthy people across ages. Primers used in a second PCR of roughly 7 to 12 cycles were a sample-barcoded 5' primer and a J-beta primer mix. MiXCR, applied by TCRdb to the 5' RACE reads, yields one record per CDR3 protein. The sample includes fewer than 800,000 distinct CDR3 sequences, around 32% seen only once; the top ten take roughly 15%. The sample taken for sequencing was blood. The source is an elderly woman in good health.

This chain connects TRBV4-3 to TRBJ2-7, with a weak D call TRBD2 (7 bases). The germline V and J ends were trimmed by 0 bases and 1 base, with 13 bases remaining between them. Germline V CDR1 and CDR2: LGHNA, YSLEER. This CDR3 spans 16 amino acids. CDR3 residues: CASSQDRGGASYEQYF. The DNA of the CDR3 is TGCGCCAGCAGCCAAGATAGGGGGGGCGCTTCCTACGAGCAGTACTTC.

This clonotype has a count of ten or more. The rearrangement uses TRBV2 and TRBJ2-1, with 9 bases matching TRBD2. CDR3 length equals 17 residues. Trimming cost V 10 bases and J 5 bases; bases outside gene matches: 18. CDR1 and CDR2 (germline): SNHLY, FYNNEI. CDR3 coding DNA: TGTGCCACCTCTTCTGCTCCGGCGGGGGGGTCCCACAATGAGCAGTTCTTC. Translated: CATSSAPAGGSHNEQFF.